The clone carrying this TCR beta chain was detected ten times or more. The CDR3 loop spans 15 amino acids. V dropped 4 bases and J dropped 1; count of bases not matched to a gene: 2. Germline CDR1 reads SGHRS; CDR2 reads YFSETQ. These data originate in a study of T cells after yellow fever vaccination. The study's findings and limits: Primary-vaccination clones mostly resurfaced post-booster (around 96% CD4, roughly 87% CD8).

Making TCR cDNA involved 5'RACE template switching, which added UMIs and a universal primer site. TCRdb independently ran MiXCR on the 5' RACE reads; one entry per CDR3 protein. The sample lists 50,000 to 65,000 distinct CDR3 sequences, approximately 6.6% occurring once. The source of this sequence is a man between 18 and 35 years old who received the YFV17D yellow fever vaccine. This material consisted of CD8+ T cells not binding an NS4B(214-222) dextramer, sorted from PBMCs, taken about 49 days after the first yellow fever vaccination. The J gene is TRBJ1-5, the V gene TRBV5-1, with 10 positions matching TRBD1. Here the CDR3 reads CASSQTGGSNQPQHF. Written as DNA, the CDR3 is TGCGCCAGCAGCCAGACAGGGGGCAGCAATCAGCCCCAGCATTTT. Supplemented by reference TRBV5-1 and TRBJ1-5, the full variable domain reads KAGVTQTPRYLIKTRGQQVTLSCSPISGHRSVSWYQQTPGQGLQFLFEYFSETQRNKGNFPGRFSGRQFSNSRSEMNVSTLELGDSALYLCASSQTGGSNQPQHFGDGTRLSIL.